This TCR beta chain was sequenced in a study of T cell responses to AZD1222 COVID-19 vaccine. Of note for this clone: The antigen is undetermined.

V shed 2 bases and J shed 6 bases, with 12 bases lying between them. The V gene's germline CDR1 is SGDLS and CDR2 YYNGEE. The CDR3 totals 14 residues. Sequencing was performed with immunoSEQ multiplex PCR; in TCRdb, only in-frame clones are kept and a portion is missing. The sample holds around 120,000 clones; 80% to 95% are singletons and the top ten take around 14%. Overall study findings and caveats: Spike-wide coverage was observed for vaccine-associated CD4 TCRs, with dominant responses at 160-218 and 743-854. Sampling that yielded the repertoires occurred only after the peak T cell response. It should be noted that donors were predominantly white British and more often female, and clonal diversity was possibly underestimated.

The origin of this receptor is an adult in good health. The chain links TRBV9 to TRBJ1-5; maybe TRBD1 (5 bases). The sequencing here drew on peripheral blood, taken on day 0 of AZD1222 vaccination. CDR3 residues: CASSVEGAGQPQHF. The CDR3 DNA is TGTGCCAGCAGCGTGGAAGGGGCAGGTCAGCCCCAGCATTTT.